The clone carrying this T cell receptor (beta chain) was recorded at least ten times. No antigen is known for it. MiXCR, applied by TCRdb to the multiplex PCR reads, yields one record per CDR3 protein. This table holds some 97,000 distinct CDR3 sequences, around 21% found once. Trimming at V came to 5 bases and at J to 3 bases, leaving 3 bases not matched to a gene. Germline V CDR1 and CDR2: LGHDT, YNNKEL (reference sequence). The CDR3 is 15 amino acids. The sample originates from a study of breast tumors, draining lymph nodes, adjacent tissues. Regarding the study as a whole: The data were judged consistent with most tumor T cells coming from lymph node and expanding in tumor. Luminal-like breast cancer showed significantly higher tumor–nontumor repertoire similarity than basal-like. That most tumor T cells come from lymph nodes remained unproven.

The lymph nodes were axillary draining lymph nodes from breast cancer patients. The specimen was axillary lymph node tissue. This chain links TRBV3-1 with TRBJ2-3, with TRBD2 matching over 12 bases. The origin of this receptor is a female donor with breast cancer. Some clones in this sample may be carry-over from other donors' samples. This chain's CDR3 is CASSTGLAGTDTQYF. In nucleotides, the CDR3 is TGTGCCAGCAGCACCGGACTAGCGGGAACAGATACGCAGTATTTT.